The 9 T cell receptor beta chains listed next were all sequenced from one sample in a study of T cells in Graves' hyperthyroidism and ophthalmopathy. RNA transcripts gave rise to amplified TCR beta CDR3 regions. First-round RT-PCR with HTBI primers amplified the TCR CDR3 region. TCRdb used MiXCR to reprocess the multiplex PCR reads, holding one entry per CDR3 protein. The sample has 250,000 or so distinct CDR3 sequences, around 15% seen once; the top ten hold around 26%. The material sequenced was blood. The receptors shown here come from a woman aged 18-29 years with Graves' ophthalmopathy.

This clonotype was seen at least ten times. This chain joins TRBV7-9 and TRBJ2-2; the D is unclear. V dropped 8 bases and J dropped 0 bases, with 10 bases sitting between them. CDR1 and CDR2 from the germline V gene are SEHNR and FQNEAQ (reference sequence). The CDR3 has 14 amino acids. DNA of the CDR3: TGTGCCAGCGCGACACAGACGAACACCGGGGAGCTGTTTTTT. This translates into CASATQTNTGELFF.

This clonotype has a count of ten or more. The CDR3 DNA sequence: TGTGCCAGCAGTTACAACACACCTCCTAACTATGGCTACACCTTC. This translates into CASSYNTPPNYGYTF. The gene calls are TRBV6-5 and TRBJ1-2; D unresolved. Germline values: CDR1 MNHEY, CDR2 SVGAGI. The CDR3 runs to 15 residues. V dropped 2 bases and J dropped 0 bases, with 10 bases sitting between them.

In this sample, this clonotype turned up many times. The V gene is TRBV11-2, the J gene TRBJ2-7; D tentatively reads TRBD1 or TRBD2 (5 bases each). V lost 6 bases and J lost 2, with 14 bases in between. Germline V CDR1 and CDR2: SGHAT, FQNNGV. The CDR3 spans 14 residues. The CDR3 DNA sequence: TGTGCCAGCAGAGCCGGGACGGATACCTACGAGCAGTACTTC. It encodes CASRAGTDTYEQYF.

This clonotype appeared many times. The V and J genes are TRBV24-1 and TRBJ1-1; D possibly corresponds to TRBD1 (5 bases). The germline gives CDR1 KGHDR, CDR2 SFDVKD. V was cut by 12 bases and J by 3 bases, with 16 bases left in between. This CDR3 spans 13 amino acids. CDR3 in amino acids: CAARTPADTEAFF. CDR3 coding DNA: TGTGCCGCGCGGACACCGGCTGACACTGAAGCTTTCTTT.

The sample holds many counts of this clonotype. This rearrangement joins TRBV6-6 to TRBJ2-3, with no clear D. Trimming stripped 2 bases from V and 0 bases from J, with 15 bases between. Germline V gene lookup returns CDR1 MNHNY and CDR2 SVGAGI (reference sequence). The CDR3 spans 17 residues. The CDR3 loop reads CASSYTNMVLSTDTQYF. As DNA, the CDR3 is TGTGCCAGCAGTTACACAAACATGGTCCTTAGCACAGATACGCAGTATTTT.

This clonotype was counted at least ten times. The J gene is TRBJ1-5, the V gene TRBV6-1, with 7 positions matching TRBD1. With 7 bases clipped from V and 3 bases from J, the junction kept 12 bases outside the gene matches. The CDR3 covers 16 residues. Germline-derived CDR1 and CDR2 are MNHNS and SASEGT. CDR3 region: CASIKKGTDPNQPQHF. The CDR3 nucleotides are TGTGCCAGCATCAAAAAAGGGACAGATCCCAATCAGCCCCAGCATTTT.

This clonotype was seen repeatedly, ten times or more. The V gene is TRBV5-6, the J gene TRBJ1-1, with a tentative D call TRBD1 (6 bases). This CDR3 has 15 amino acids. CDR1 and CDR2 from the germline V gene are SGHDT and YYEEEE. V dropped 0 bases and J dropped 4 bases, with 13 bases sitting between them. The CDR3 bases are TGTGCCAGCAGCTTGGCCGGACAGAGACGCACTGAAGCTTTCTTT. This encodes CASSLAGQRRTEAFF.

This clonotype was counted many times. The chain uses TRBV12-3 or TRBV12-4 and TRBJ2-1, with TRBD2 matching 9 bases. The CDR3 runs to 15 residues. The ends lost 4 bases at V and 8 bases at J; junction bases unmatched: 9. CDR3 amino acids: CASSSRVAGDYEQFF. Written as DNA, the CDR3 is TGTGCCAGCAGTTCCCGGGTAGCGGGAGATTATGAGCAGTTCTTC.

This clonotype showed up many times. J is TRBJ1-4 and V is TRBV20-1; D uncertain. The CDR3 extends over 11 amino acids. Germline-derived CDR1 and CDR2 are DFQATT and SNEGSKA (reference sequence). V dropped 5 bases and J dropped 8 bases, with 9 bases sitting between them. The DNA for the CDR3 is TGCAGTGCTCATAACGGAGAAAAACTGTTTTTT. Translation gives CSAHNGEKLFF.